In this sample, the clone carrying this TCR beta chain turned up a few times. Antigen unknown. V was cut by 4 bases and J by 1 base, with 7 bases left in between. Germline V gene lookup returns CDR1 SGHDN and CDR2 FVKESK. The CDR3 is 14 residues long. Of the isolated RNA, all was reverse transcribed, and so the sequenced material was expressed TCRB transcripts. TCRdb keeps only in-frame clones here, not all; method: immunoSEQ multiplex PCR. The sample lists fewer than 250,000 clones, 14% seen once, with more than 0.025% in the top ten. These data originate in a study of beta chain features in type 1 diabetes. In the study overall: When patients were set against healthy donors, age, gender and cell yields were similar. The samples had 85 million to 140 million sorted cells examined in all.

Study-wide results and limits: The naive, central memory and Treg TCRB repertoires showed an apparent similarity that was greater among patients than among healthy donors.

The clonotype was recovered from a woman aged 40 to 50 in good health. The specimen was naive CD4+ T cells from blood. J is TRBJ2-2 and V is TRBV14; D gene uncertain. The CDR3 loop reads CASSPDWNTGELFF. CDR3 nucleotides: TGTGCCAGCAGCCCCGACTGGAACACCGGGGAGCTGTTTTTT.